This T cell receptor beta chain was retrieved from a study of T cells after posttransplantation cyclophosphamide. Clones were sequenced by immunoSEQ multiplex PCR, and TCRdb holds only the in-frame ones, with some missing. The record shows around 12,000 clones for this sample, with no singletons present. This clone was seen repeatedly, ten times or more. Cyclophosphamide on days +3 and +4 followed busulfan-fludarabine conditioning and a marrow graft. The CDR3 extends over 13 amino acids. Germline V CDR1 and CDR2: MNHEY, SVGAGI. Trimming pared 0 bases from V and 8 bases from J, leaving 10 bases between.

The V call is TRBV6-5, the J call TRBJ1-2; D uncertain. Specimen: PBMCs, collected after allogeneic stem cell transplant with posttransplant cyclophosphamide. This TCR derives from a female patient aged 40-49 years who received an allogeneic stem cell transplant from an unrelated donor, was CMV-positive, and had acute GVHD only. Some T cells may be the graft donor's. CDR3 sequence: CASSYSRLTGYTF. The CDR3 DNA follows: TGTGCCAGCAGTTACTCCCGTCTCACAGGCTACACCTTC.